This TCR beta chain was obtained from a study of naive and memory T cell subsets. The beta constant-region primer was an equimolar mix of two oligonucleotides covering TRBC1 and TRBC2. The ligated cDNA underwent four PCR rounds using SP2 and nested alpha and beta constant-region primers. Ligation attached a single-stranded oligonucleotide with a 12-nucleotide UMI and the SP2 primer to the cDNA 3' end. TCRdb re-analysed the UMI-ligation and nested PCR reads in MiXCR, keeping a single row per CDR3 protein. Of some 110,000 distinct CDR3 sequences in the sample, 14% are singletons; the top ten hold 2.5% to 3.5%. This clonotype was found many times. The antigen remains unidentified. This CDR3 is 14 amino acids long. The V gene's germline CDR1 is LGHNA and CDR2 YSLEER. The ends lost 4 bases at V and 1 base at J; junction bases unmatched: 4. Whole-study findings and limits: A few larger clonotypes appeared in naive repertoires, especially CD8, possibly memory cells re-expressing CD45RA. Over 85% of naive TCR sequences appeared only once after error correction, unlike memory subsets. Expression changes during T cell differentiation may affect RNA-based TCR counts. Gini index rose across naive, CM, EM and EMRA in CD4 and CD8.

The TCR comes from a human donor in good health. The chain joins TRBV4-3 to TRBJ2-7, with TRBD1 identical over 7 bases. Material: naive CD8+ T cells from blood. As DNA, the CDR3 is TGCGCCAGCAGCCGTCGGGACAGATCCTACGAGCAGTACTTC. This encodes CASSRRDRSYEQYF.